The table lists the clone carrying this T cell receptor beta chain with a few counts. Antigen: not known. These data belong to a study of response to subunit inactivated influenza vaccine. The study's findings and limits: Few new T cells, the authors suggested, are recruited by each seasonal influenza vaccination.

CDR3 size: 12 residues. Germline V gene sequence: CDR1 DFQATT, CDR2 SNEGSKA (reference sequence). The V gene lost 1 base and the J gene lost 13 bases, with 15 bases spanning the gap. One entry per CDR3 protein, called by TCRdb with MiXCR from the RT-PCR reads. The data show 500,000 or so distinct CDR3 sequences, with 16% seen just once and 3% to 3.5% held by the top ten. The receptor comes from a man aged 45-69 years who received an inactivated influenza vaccine. The V call is TRBV20-1, the J call TRBJ2-3; D may be TRBD1 or TRBD2 (5 bases each). The sequences come from CD4+ T cells sorted from PBMCs, collected less than 30 months after vaccination. This CDR3 is CSARGGPQSEYF. The CDR3, as DNA: TGCAGTGCTAGAGGGGGACCCCAAAGCGAGTATTTT.